The 22 T cell receptor beta chains in this list originate from one sample, sequenced in a study of blood T cell repertoires in COVID-19. The protocol was immunoSEQ multiplex PCR, while the TCRdb copy is restricted to in-frame clones and leaves out a portion. The sample consists of 95,000 to 110,000 clones, 84% of them appearing once. Sequencing input: peripheral blood. All receptors come from a human donor in a cohort sampled during active COVID-19.

This chain uses TRBV7-3 with TRBJ1-2, with a tentative D call TRBD1 (6 bases). Germline V gene sequence: CDR1 SGHTA, CDR2 FQGTGA. The CDR3 is made up of 13 amino acids. V lost 5 bases and J 5 bases, leaving 12 bases between the germline ends. The CDR3, as DNA: TGTGCCAGCAGCACCAGGGGAGGGTATGGCTACACCTTC. Translation: CASSTRGGYGYTF.

The rearrangement joins TRBV2 to TRBJ1-3, with D tentatively TRBD1 (5 bases). CDR1 and CDR2 (germline): SNHLY, FYNNEI. The V gene lost 10 bases and the J gene lost 4 bases, with 14 bases spanning the gap. This CDR3 contains 13 residues. CDR3 sequence (DNA): TGTGCCACCAAGGGACTAGCGGGAAACACCATATATTTT. Protein product: CATKGLAGNTIYF.

The rearrangement links TRBV5-1 to TRBJ1-1; maybe TRBD1 (6 bases). CDR1 is SGHRS, CDR2 YFSETQ, per germline. This CDR3 region has 15 residues. The V end was cut by 6 bases, the J end by 0 bases, with 15 bases between. Written as DNA, the CDR3 is TGCGCCAGCACCCAAGGGGGACAAGTGAACACTGAAGCTTTCTTT. Translated: CASTQGGQVNTEAFF. The entire variable domain, with the rest obtained from reference TRBV5-1 and TRBJ1-1, is as follows: KAGVTQTPRYLIKTRGQQVTLSCSPISGHRSVSWYQQTPGQGLQFLFEYFSETQRNKGNFPGRFSGRQFSNSRSEMNVSTLELGDSALYLCASTQGGQVNTEAFFGQGTRLTVV.

About this clone itself: This same CDR3 is encoded by further DNA sequences in the sample. The V call is TRBV9, the J call TRBJ1-1, with D possibly TRBD1 on 5 matching bases. Germline V gene data show CDR1 as SGDLS and CDR2 as YYNGEE. This CDR3 comprises 15 residues. V lost 0 bases and J lost 0, with 9 bases in between. As DNA, the CDR3 is TGTGCCAGCAGCGTAGTGGGGGGACTGAACACTGAAGCTTTCTTT. Translation: CASSVVGGLNTEAFF.

The chain carries TRBV5-1 and TRBJ1-5; 10 bases are a match to TRBD1. CDR3 size: 15 residues. Germline V CDR1 and CDR2: SGHRS, YFSETQ. V lost 0 bases and J lost 6; bases outside the gene matches: 3. In DNA, the CDR3 is TGCGCCAGCAGCTTGGAAGGGACAGGGGTTCAGCCCCAGCATTTT. Protein product: CASSLEGTGVQPQHF.

The V call is TRBV19, the J call TRBJ2-5; D might be TRBD1 (5 bases). Germline loops: CDR1 LNHDA, CDR2 SQIVND (reference sequence). The CDR3 covers 12 residues. V was trimmed by 1 base and J by 7 bases, leaving 7 bases between them. Here the CDR3 DNA reads TGTGCCAGTAGTATAGCAAGGGGGACCCAGTACTTC. Its protein is CASSIARGTQYF.

The J gene is TRBJ1-5, the V gene TRBV27; 8 nucleotides match TRBD1. This CDR3 comprises 14 residues. The V gene's germline CDR1 is MNHEY and CDR2 SMNVEV (reference sequence). J lost 9 bases, V lost 6 bases, and 10 bases had no gene match. In nucleotides, the CDR3 is TGTGCCAGCAGCTCAGGGGGCGGGGGGGGGCCCCAGCATTTT. Protein product: CASSSGGGGGPQHF.

V usage is TRBV19 and J usage is TRBJ1-5; 7 positions match TRBD1. The ends lost 1 base at V and 6 bases at J; junction bases unmatched: 9. The CDR3 runs to 16 residues. Germline V gives CDR1 LNHDA, CDR2 SQIVND (reference sequence). The CDR3 DNA follows: TGTGCCAGTAGTATAGTAATAGGGGGCGCGGGTCAGCCCCAGCATTTT. Protein product: CASSIVIGGAGQPQHF.

V usage is TRBV16 and J usage is TRBJ2-7; tentatively, D is TRBD1 (6 bases). The CDR3 has 14 residues. Germline V gives CDR1 KGHSY, CDR2 FQNENV. The V and J ends lost 1 base and 2 bases respectively, with 9 bases between them. The CDR3 DNA reads TGTGCCAGCAGCCAATTTGGGACAACCTACGAGCAGTACTTC. This gives the protein CASSQFGTTYEQYF.

The chain uses TRBV9 and TRBJ2-3; 8 bases are a match to TRBD1. Unmatched junction bases numbered 5, after V lost 0 bases and J lost 2 bases. The CDR3 consists of 16 residues. CDR1 and CDR2 (germline): SGDLS, YYNGEE. The CDR3 here is CASSVGGDRNTDTQYF. The CDR3 bases are TGTGCCAGCAGCGTAGGAGGGGACAGGAACACAGATACGCAGTATTTT.

V is TRBV20-1 and J is TRBJ2-2, with 7 bases identical to TRBD2. The CDR3 is 13 residues long. After removal of 3 bases from V and 7 bases from J, the junction contained 5 bases not matched to a gene. CDR1 DFQATT and CDR2 SNEGSKA come from the germline V gene (reference sequence). The CDR3 sequence: CSASTSGDGELFF. In DNA form, the CDR3 reads TGCAGTGCTAGTACGAGCGGGGACGGGGAGCTGTTTTTT.

The chain is built from TRBV2 and TRBJ1-3, with TRBD1 as a possible D gene (5 bases). CDR3 length: 16 residues. Trimming took off 7 bases at V and 3 bases at J, with 19 bases between the two ends. Germline CDR1 reads SNHLY; CDR2 reads FYNNEI. CDR3 sequence: CASKFRGEFIGNTIYF. CDR3 DNA sequence: TGTGCCAGCAAATTTCGGGGGGAGTTTATTGGAAACACCATATATTTT. Drawing the rest from reference TRBV2 and TRBJ1-3, the complete variable domain is EPEVTQTPSHQVTQMGQEVILRCVPISNHLYFYWYRQILGQKVEFLVSFYNNEISEKSEIFDDQFSVERPDGSNFTLKIRSTKLEDSAMYFCASKFRGEFIGNTIYFGEGSWLTVV.

The chain joins TRBV5-1 to TRBJ1-2; D may be TRBD1 (5 bases). The CDR3 runs to 13 residues. CDR1 and CDR2 (germline): SGHRS, YFSETQ. V was cut by 3 bases and J by 1 base, with 7 bases left in between. CDR3 region: CASSSRDNYGYTF. The CDR3, as DNA: TGCGCCAGCAGCTCCAGGGATAACTATGGCTACACCTTC.

This clone was detected a few times. The chain carries TRBV11-2 and TRBJ2-2, with 11 bases lining up with TRBD2. Trimming cost V 1 base and J 7 bases; bases outside gene matches: 5. This CDR3 has 16 amino acids. Per germline, CDR1 SGHAT and CDR2 FQNNGV. The chain's CDR3 is CASSLGLAGFNGELFF. In nucleotides, the CDR3 is TGTGCCAGCAGCTTAGGACTAGCGGGGTTTAACGGGGAGCTGTTTTTT. The whole variable domain, remainder taken from reference TRBV11-2 and TRBJ2-2, is EAGVAQSPRYKIIEKRQSVAFWCNPISGHATLYWYQQILGQGPKLLIQFQNNGVVDDSQLPKDRFSAERLKGVDSTLKIQPAKLEDSAVYLCASSLGLAGFNGELFFGEGSRLTVL.

This chain links TRBV5-1 with TRBJ1-1; TRBD1 is a possible D gene (5 bases). The V gene lost 4 bases and the J gene lost 4 bases, with 14 bases spanning the gap. The CDR3 is made up of 14 amino acids. CDR1 and CDR2 from the germline V gene are SGHRS and YFSETQ. The CDR3 loop reads CASSEGLGGTEAFF. Written as DNA, the CDR3 is TGCGCCAGCAGCGAGGGTCTGGGGGGCACTGAAGCTTTCTTT.

The chain is built from TRBV6-5 and TRBJ1-2; TRBD1 matches 9 bases. This CDR3 spans 14 amino acids. Germline loops: CDR1 MNHEY, CDR2 SVGAGI. J gave up 13 bases and V 6 bases, and 15 bases lay outside the gene matches. The CDR3 loop is CASRGGQGSQRGTF. In DNA form, the CDR3 reads TGTGCCAGCAGGGGGGGACAGGGTAGCCAAAGAGGCACCTTC.

The CDR3, as DNA: TGTGCCACCAGTAGGCCCGGGACAGGGGAAAGGCAGCCCCAGCATTTT. This encodes CATSRPGTGERQPQHF. The chain employs TRBV19 and TRBJ1-5, with 10 bases aligning to TRBD1. Per germline, CDR1 LNHDA and CDR2 SQIVND (reference sequence). Trimming at V came to 10 bases and at J to 7 bases, leaving 16 bases not matched to a gene. The CDR3 covers 16 residues.

The chain couples TRBV5-4 to TRBJ2-5; D remains ambiguous. Trimming pared 4 bases from V and 5 bases from J, leaving 12 bases between. From germline, CDR1 is SGHNT and CDR2 YYREEE (reference sequence). This CDR3 contains 13 residues. As DNA, the CDR3 is TGTGCCAGCAGCCACCGGCAGGTGGAGACCCAGTACTTC. This encodes CASSHRQVETQYF. Looking up the rest from reference TRBV5-4 and TRBJ2-5 gives the full variable domain: ETGVTQSPTHLIKTRGQQVTLRCSSQSGHNTVSWYQQALGQGPQFIFQYYREEENGRGNFPPRFSGLQFPNYSSELNVNALELDDSALYLCASSHRQVETQYFGPGTRLLVL.

The rearrangement links TRBV30 to TRBJ1-3; maybe TRBD1 (6 bases). From germline, CDR1 is GTSNPN and CDR2 SVGIG (reference sequence). V lost 0 bases to trimming and J lost 4 bases, with 13 bases between them. CDR3 length: 15 residues. The CDR3 reads CAWSVQGGPGNTIYF. The CDR3 DNA sequence: TGTGCCTGGAGTGTACAAGGGGGACCAGGAAACACCATATATTTT.

This chain joins TRBV7-9 and TRBJ2-7, with D possibly being TRBD1 (6 bases). Germline V lookup: CDR1 SEHNR, CDR2 FQNEAQ (reference sequence). This CDR3 has 14 amino acids. Trimming took 1 base from V and 2 from J, leaving 9 bases between them. In DNA, the CDR3 is TGTGCCAGCAGCTTAGTTCCAGGGGCCTACGAGCAGTACTTC. As protein: CASSLVPGAYEQYF.

The CDR3 DNA reads as TGTGCCAGCAGGCCGGGACAGGGCCCTGAAGCTTTCTTT. This encodes CASRPGQGPEAFF. The V call is TRBV7-9, the J call TRBJ1-1; 9 positions agree with TRBD1. This CDR3 contains 13 residues. V shed 6 bases, J shed 6 bases, and the junction held 5 bases outside the gene matches. Germline loops: CDR1 SEHNR, CDR2 FQNEAQ (reference sequence).

The rearrangement joins TRBV5-1 to TRBJ2-1; 12 positions match TRBD2. Germline V gene sequence: CDR1 SGHRS, CDR2 YFSETQ. V trimming: 3 bases; J trimming: 1 base; junction bases outside the gene matches: 5. This CDR3 has 17 residues. CDR3 bases: TGCGCCAGCAGCTCCCCGACTAGCGGGGGATCCTACAATGAGCAGTTCTTC. Amino acids: CASSSPTSGGSYNEQFF.